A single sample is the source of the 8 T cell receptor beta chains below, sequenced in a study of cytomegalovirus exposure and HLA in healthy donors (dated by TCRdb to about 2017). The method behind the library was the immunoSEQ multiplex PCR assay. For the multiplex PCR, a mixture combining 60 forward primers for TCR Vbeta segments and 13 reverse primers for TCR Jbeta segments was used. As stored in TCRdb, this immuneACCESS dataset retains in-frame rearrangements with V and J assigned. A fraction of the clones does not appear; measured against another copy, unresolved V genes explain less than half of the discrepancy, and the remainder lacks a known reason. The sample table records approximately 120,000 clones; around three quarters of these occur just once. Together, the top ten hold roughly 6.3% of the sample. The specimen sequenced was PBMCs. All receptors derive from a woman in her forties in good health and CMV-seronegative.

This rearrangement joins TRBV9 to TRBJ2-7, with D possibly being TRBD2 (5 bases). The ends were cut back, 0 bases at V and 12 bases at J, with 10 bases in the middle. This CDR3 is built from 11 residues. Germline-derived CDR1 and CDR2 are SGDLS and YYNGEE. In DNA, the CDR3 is TGTGCCAGCAGCGTAGGAACTAGTTTGTACTTC. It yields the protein CASSVGTSLYF.

CDR3 DNA: TGTGCCATCAGTGAGTCGATGGCGGGAGGGTACGAGACCCAGTACTTC. Its translation is CAISESMAGGYETQYF. The chain employs TRBV10-3 and TRBJ2-5; TRBD2 agrees at 9 bases. V lost 0 bases, J lost 5 bases, and 7 bases stayed unmatched. The CDR3 contains 16 residues. Germline V lookup: CDR1 ENHRY, CDR2 SYGVKD.

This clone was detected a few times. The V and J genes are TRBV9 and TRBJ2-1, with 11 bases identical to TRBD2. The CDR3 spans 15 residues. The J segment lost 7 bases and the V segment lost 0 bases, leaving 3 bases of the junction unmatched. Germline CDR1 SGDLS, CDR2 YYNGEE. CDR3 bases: TGTGCCAGCAGCGTAGTAGCGGGAGGGAAAAATGAGCAGTTCTTC. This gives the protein CASSVVAGGKNEQFF.

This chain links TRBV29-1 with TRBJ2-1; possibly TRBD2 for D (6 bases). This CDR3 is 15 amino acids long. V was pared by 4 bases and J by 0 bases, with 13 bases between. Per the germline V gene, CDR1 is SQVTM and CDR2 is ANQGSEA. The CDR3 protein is CSVVGLLSSYNEQFF. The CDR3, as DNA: TGCAGCGTTGTTGGACTACTCAGCTCCTACAATGAGCAGTTCTTC.

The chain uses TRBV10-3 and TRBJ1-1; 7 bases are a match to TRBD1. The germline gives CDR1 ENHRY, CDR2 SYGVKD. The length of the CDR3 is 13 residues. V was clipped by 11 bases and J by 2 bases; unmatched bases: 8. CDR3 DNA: TGTGCCGCCCGACAGGGTAGTAACACTGAAGCTTTCTTT. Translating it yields CAARQGSNTEAFF.

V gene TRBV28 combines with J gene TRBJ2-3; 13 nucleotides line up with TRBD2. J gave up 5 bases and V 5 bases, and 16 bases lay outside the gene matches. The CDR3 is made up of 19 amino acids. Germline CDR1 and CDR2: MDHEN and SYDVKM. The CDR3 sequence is CASSSPVTLLAGGIDTQYF. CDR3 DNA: TGTGCCAGCAGTAGTCCCGTCACCCTACTAGCGGGAGGGATAGATACGCAGTATTTT.

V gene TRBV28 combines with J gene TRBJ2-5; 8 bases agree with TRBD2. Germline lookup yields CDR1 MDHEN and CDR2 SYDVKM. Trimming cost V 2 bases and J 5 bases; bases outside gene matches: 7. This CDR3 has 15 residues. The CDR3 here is CASSLVLAGFETQYF. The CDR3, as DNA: TGTGCCAGCAGTTTAGTCCTAGCGGGCTTCGAGACCCAGTACTTC.

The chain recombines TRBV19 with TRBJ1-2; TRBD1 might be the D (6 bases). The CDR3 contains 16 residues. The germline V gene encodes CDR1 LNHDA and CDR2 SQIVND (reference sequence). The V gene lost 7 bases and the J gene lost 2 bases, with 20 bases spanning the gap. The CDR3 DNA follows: TGTGCCAGTATTTCGAACGGACAGACTCCAAACTATGGCTACACCTTC. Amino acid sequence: CASISNGQTPNYGYTF.